This entry features one T cell receptor (beta chain) sequence. This may come from a read error, since a much larger clone is one base off. The data were obtained in a study of T-cell reconstitution after alpha-beta-depleted transplantation in children. This CDR3 is 14 amino acids long. Germline values: CDR1 SGHRS, CDR2 YFSETQ. The authors prepared the TCRbeta library with unique molecular identifiers. TCRdb reprocessed the PCR reads via MiXCR and lists one record per CDR3 protein. The top ten clones hold approximately 2.4% of a sample with 200,000 to 300,000 distinct CDR3 sequences, around 13% of them seen once.

The rearrangement joins TRBV5-1 to TRBJ2-1; 7 nucleotides align to TRBD2. This receptor was taken from a human donor who donated a stem cell graft to a child with acute lymphoblastic leukemia. This sample comprised PBMCs from the stem cell graft donor, obtained from the stem cell graft. The CDR3 DNA reads as TGCTCCAGCAGCGCCACTAGCGTTAAAAATGAGCAGTTCTTC. Its protein is CSSSATSVKNEQFF.